This TCR beta chain was sequenced during a study of T cells in localized non-small cell lung cancer. Regarding the study as a whole: The appearance of a median around 57 of the top 100 tumor clones was seen in adjacent lung. An association was observed between higher blood T cell density and longer overall survival. Because sequencing included only one region (of the tumor), heterogeneity remains possible.

Turning to this clone: Antigen unknown.

TCRdb's table, derived via immunoSEQ multiplex PCR, lists solely in-frame clones and lacks some. The table lists fewer than 100,000 clones, around 84% of them singletons. V shed 5 bases and J shed 8 bases, with 13 bases lying between them. Germline V gene data show CDR1 as LNHDA and CDR2 as SQIVND (reference sequence). The length of the CDR3 is 13 residues. The rearrangement links TRBV19 to TRBJ2-1; D gene unclear. This clonotype originated in a female donor of 60 years or more with stage I lung adenocarcinoma. The sample here was peripheral blood, taken before any cancer treatment. In DNA form, the CDR3 reads TGTGCCAGTAGTGAAAGGAGAGTCGATGAGCAGTTCTTC. Its protein is CASSERRVDEQFF.